These 21 T cell receptor beta chains were all obtained from the same sample, sequenced in a study of T cell clusters in autoimmune cytopenias. TRB rearrangements were amplified by touch-down multiplex PCR with mixed TRB-A/B primers. TCRdb re-called the multiplex PCR reads and shows each CDR3 protein once, DNA omitted. Its table lists a few thousand distinct CDR3 sequences. TRB was amplified from roughly 0.25 ug of peripheral blood genomic DNA per sample. What was sequenced was peripheral blood. All receptors derive from a human donor with an autoimmune cytopenia, with autoimmune hepatitis or in good health (not recorded which).

By frequency, this clonotype registers medium-sized. The genes are TRBV30 and TRBJ2-3; the TCRdb D gene call, TRBD2, has no DNA to confirm it. The germline CDR1 and CDR2 sequences are GTSNPN and SVGIG (reference sequence). The CDR3 runs 13 residues. The CDR3 spells CASIAGSTDTQYF.

This clonotype is labeled medium-sized based on frequency. The chain combines TRBV6-2 or TRBV6-3 with TRBJ2-7; the TCRdb call, TRBD1, lacks DNA for checking. This CDR3 comprises 16 residues. The germline gives CDR1 MNHEY, CDR2 SVGEGT. CDR3 region: CASSPLGTTSSYEQYF.

This clonotype is labeled medium-sized based on frequency. This chain uses TRBV7-9 with TRBJ2-1; no DNA is available, so the TRBD2 call from TCRdb remains unchecked. This CDR3 comprises 16 residues. Per germline, CDR1 SEHNR and CDR2 FQNEAQ (reference sequence). The CDR3 here is CASSPEGLAAYNEQFF.

This clonotype counts as medium-sized by frequency. The genes are TRBV6-2 or TRBV6-3 and TRBJ2-2; checking the TCRdb D call of TRBD2 is not possible without DNA. This CDR3 spans 19 amino acids. Germline assignment: CDR1 MNHEY and CDR2 SVGEGT. CDR3 loop: CASSPNGLAGGPGTGELFF.

Frequency places this clonotype as medium-sized. This chain links TRBV11-2 with TRBJ1-2; TCRdb gives TRBD1 as the D gene, but with no DNA this cannot be confirmed. Germline lookup yields CDR1 SGHAT and CDR2 FQNNGV. This CDR3 has 16 residues. CDR3: CASSSLQGERGNGYTF.

The chain uses TRBV6-2 or TRBV6-3 and TRBJ2-2; TCRdb names TRBD2, which stays unverified in the absence of DNA. CDR3 length equals 17 residues. The germline V gene encodes CDR1 MNHEY and CDR2 SVGEGT. CDR3 amino acids: CANPPLGLAGTTGELFF.

The V call is TRBV10-2, the J call TRBJ2-1; TCRdb's D call, TRBD1, is unchecked because there is no DNA. The CDR3 length is 12 residues. Germline-derived CDR1 and CDR2 are WSHSY and SAAADI. The CDR3 loop reads CATQDGYNEQFF.

This clonotype registers medium-sized by frequency. The rearrangement uses TRBV6-5 and TRBJ1-2; TCRdb's assignment of TRBD1 cannot be checked, as there is no DNA. Germline CDR1 and CDR2: MNHEY and SVGAGI. This CDR3 is built from 14 residues. The CDR3 reads CASSYTPTGFGYTF.

The V call is TRBV28, the J call TRBJ1-1. CDR1 and CDR2 from the germline V gene are MDHEN and SYDVKM. The CDR3 length is 15 residues. The CDR3 sequence: CASSLAGVANTEAFF. The whole variable domain, filled in from reference TRBV28 and TRBJ1-1, reads DVKVTQSSRYLVKRTGEKVFLECVQDMDHENMFWYRQDPGLGLRLIYFSYDVKMKEKGDIPEGYSVSREKKERFSLILESASTNQTSMYLCASSLAGVANTEAFFGQGTRLTVV.

This chain links TRBV9 with TRBJ1-1; TCRdb's assignment of TRBD1 cannot be checked, as there is no DNA. CDR1 and CDR2 (germline): SGDLS, YYNGEE. The CDR3 is made up of 14 amino acids. CDR3 protein: CASSVEGGAAEAFF.

This clonotype registers medium-sized by frequency. The chain is built from TRBV6-6 and TRBJ2-3; TCRdb's D call of TRBD1 is untestable without DNA. The CDR3 contains 18 residues. CDR1 MNHNY and CDR2 SVGAGI come from the germline V gene (reference sequence). CDR3 protein: CASSYLPIGQGGADTQYF.

This clonotype is deemed medium-sized (0.01 to 0.1%) by its frequency. The chain couples TRBV13 to TRBJ2-7; TCRdb selects TRBD1, and the lack of DNA leaves this call unchecked. The CDR3 runs 15 residues. The germline V gene has CDR1 PRHDT and CDR2 FYEKMQ (reference sequence). The CDR3 reads CASSLNRDISYEQYF.

This clonotype is labeled medium-sized based on frequency. This chain uses TRBV27 with TRBJ1-5; TCRdb outputs TRBD1, but without DNA this stays unchecked. CDR3 length: 15 amino acids. The germline V gene has CDR1 MNHEY and CDR2 SMNVEV (reference sequence). The CDR3 loop is CASSSDSYSNQPQHF.

V is TRBV20-1 and J is TRBJ2-3; TCRdb indicates TRBD2, and absent DNA this call remains unverified. This CDR3 contains 16 residues. Germline values: CDR1 DFQATT, CDR2 SNEGSKA (reference sequence). CDR3 sequence: CSARVIAGGPPDTQYF.

This clonotype ranks as medium-sized in terms of frequency. The chain employs TRBV6-6 and TRBJ2-5; TCRdb picks TRBD1, but there is no DNA to check that call. Looked up from germline, CDR1 is MNHNY and CDR2 is SVGAGI (reference sequence). CDR3 length: 15 residues. CDR3 residues: CASRGDGFETETQYF.

The V and J genes are TRBV29-1 and TRBJ2-5; TCRdb's D gene call, TRBD2, goes unchecked for lack of DNA. CDR1 SQVTM and CDR2 ANQGSEA come from the germline V gene. The CDR3 consists of 19 residues. CDR3 protein: CSVEAGTSGMQSSQETQYF.

Its frequency marks this clonotype as large. The chain links TRBV6-5 to TRBJ2-1. The CDR3 runs to 12 residues. Germline-derived CDR1 and CDR2 are MNHEY and SVGAGI. The CDR3 is CASSSRGSEQFF.

V and J are TRBV20-1 and TRBJ2-7. The CDR3 has 14 amino acids. Germline V lookup: CDR1 DFQATT, CDR2 SNEGSKA (reference sequence). CDR3 sequence reads: CSALRQEHLHEQYF.

Judged by frequency, this clonotype is medium-sized. The chain joins TRBV27 to TRBJ1-1; as DNA is missing, the TRBD1 call by TCRdb cannot be tested. The CDR3 has 13 residues. CDR1 is MNHEY, CDR2 SMNVEV, per germline (reference sequence). Here the CDR3 reads CASSRGGSTEAFF.

This clonotype registers medium-sized by frequency. The V and J genes are TRBV5-6 and TRBJ1-1. Germline assignment: CDR1 SGHDT and CDR2 YYEEEE. The CDR3 totals 15 residues. The CDR3 spells CASSLVLDFNTEAFF. The entire variable domain, with the rest obtained from reference TRBV5-6 and TRBJ1-1, is as follows: DAGVTQSPTHLIKTRGQQVTLRCSPKSGHDTVSWYQQALGQGPQFIFQYYEEEERQRGNFPDRFSGHQFPNYSSELNVNALLLGDSALYLCASSLVLDFNTEAFFGQGTRLTVV.

The V gene is TRBV9, the J gene TRBJ2-1; TCRdb outputs TRBD1, but without DNA this stays unchecked. The CDR3 contains 15 residues. CDR1 and CDR2 (germline): SGDLS, YYNGEE. CDR3 sequence: CASRDPGGGFDEQFF.